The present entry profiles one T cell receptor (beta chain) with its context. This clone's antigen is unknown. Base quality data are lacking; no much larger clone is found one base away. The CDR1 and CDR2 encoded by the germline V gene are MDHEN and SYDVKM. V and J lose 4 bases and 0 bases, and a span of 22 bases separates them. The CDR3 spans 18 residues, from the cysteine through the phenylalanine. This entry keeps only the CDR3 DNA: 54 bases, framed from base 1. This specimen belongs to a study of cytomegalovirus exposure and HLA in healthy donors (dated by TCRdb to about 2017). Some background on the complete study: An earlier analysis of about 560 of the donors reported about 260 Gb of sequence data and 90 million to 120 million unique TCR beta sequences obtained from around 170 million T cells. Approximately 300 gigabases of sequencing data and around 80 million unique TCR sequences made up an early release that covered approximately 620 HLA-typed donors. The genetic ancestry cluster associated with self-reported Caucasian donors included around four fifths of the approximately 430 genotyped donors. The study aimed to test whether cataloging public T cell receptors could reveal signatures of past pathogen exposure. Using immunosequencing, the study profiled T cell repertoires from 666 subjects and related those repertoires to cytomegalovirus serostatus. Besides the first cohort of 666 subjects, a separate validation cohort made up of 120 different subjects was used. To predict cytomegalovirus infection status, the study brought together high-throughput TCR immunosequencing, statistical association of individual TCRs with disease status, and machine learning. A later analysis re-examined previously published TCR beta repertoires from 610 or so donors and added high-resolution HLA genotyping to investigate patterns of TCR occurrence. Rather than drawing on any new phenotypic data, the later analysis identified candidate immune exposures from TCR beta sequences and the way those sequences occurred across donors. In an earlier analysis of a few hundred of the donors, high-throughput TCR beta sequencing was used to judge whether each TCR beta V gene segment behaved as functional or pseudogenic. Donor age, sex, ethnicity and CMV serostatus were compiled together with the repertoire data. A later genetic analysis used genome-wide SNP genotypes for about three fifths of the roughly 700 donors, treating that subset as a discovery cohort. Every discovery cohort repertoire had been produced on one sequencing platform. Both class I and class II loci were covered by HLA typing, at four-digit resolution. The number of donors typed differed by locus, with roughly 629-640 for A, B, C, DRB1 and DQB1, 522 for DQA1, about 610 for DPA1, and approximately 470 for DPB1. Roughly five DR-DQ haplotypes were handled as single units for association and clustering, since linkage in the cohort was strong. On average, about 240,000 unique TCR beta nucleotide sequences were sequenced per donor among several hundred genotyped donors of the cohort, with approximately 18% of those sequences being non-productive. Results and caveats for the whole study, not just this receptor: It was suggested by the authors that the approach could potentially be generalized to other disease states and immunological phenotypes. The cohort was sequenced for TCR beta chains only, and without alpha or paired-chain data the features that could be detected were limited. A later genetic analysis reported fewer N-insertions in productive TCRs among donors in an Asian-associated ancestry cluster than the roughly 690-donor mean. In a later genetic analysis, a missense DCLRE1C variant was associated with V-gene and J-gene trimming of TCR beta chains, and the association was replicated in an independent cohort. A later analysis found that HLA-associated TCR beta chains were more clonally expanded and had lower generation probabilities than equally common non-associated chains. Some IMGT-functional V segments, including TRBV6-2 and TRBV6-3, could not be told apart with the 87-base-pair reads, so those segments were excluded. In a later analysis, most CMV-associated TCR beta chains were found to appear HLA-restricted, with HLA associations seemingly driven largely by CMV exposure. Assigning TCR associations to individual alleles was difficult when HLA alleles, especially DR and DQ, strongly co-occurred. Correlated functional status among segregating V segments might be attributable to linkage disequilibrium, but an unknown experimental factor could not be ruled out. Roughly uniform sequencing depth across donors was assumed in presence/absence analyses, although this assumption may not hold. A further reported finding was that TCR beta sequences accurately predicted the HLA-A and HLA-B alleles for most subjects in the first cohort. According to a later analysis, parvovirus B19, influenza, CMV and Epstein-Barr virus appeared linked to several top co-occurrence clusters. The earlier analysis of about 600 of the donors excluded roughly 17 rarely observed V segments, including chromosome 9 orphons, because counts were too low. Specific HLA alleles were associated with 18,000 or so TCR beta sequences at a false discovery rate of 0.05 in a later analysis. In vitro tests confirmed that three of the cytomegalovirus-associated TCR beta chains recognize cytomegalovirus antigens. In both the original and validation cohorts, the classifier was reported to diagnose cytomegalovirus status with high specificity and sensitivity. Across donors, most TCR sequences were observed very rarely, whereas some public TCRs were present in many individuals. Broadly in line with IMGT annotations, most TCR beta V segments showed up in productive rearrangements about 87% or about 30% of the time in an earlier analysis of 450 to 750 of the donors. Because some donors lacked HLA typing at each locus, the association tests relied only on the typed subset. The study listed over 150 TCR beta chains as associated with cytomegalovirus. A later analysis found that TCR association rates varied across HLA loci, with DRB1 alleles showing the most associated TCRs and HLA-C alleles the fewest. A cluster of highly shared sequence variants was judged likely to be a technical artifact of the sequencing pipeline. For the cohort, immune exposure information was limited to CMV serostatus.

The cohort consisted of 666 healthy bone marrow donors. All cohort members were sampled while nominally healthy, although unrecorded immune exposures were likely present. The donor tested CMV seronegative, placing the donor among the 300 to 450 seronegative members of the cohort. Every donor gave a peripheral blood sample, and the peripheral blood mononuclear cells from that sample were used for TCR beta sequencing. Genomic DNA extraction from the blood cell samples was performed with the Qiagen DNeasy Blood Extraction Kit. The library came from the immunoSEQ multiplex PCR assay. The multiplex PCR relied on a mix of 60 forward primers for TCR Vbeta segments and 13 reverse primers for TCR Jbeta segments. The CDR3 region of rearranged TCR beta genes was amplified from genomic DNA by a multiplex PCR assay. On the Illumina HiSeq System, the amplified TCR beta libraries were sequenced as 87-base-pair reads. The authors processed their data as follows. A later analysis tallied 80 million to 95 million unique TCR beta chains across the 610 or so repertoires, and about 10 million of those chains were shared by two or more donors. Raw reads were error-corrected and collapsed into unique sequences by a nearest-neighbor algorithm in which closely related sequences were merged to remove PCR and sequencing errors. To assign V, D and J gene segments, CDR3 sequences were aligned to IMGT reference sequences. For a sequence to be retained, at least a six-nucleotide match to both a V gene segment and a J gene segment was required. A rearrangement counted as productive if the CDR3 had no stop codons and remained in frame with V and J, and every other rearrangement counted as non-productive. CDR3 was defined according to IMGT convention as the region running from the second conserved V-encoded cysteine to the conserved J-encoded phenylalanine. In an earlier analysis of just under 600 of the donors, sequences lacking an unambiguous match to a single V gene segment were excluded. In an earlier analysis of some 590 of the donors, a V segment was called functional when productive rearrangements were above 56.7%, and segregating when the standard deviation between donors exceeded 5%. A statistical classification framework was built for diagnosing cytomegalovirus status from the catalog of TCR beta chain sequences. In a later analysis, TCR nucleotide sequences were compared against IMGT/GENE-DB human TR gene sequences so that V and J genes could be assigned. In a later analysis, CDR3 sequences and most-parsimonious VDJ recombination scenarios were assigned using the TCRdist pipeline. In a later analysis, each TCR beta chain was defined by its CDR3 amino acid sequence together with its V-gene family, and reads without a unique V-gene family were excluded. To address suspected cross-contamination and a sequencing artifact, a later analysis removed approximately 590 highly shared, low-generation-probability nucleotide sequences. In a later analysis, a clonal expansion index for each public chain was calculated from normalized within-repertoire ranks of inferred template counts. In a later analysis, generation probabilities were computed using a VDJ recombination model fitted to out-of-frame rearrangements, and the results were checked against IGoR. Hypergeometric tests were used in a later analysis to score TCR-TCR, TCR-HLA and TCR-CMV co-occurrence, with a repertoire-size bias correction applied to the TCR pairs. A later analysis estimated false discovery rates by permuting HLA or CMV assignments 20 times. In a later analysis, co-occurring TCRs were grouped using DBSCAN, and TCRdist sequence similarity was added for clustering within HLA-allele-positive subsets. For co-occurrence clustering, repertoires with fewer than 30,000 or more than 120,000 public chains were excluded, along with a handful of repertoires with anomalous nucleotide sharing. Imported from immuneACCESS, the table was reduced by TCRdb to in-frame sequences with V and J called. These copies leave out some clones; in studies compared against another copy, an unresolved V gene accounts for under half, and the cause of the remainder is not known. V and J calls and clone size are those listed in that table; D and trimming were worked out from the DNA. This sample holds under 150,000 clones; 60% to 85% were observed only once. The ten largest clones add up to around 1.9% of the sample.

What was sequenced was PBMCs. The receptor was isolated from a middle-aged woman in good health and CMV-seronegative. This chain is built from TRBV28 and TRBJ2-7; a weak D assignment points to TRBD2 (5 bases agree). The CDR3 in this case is CASSSLPSPREYSYEQYF. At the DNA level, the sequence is TGTGCCAGCAGTTCTTTACCCTCGCCCCGGGAATACTCCTACGAGCAGTACTTC.